This T cell receptor beta chain came from a study of breast tumors, draining lymph nodes, adjacent tissues. Breast cancer patients provided tissue from their axillary draining lymph nodes. CDR1 and CDR2 from the germline V gene are DFQATT and SNEGSKA (reference sequence). This CDR3 spans 14 amino acids. Germline trimming cut 6 bases from V and 6 bases from J; bases unmatched to any gene: 13. TCRdb reprocessed the multiplex PCR reads via MiXCR and lists one record per CDR3 protein. The data show 140,000 or so distinct CDR3 sequences, approximately 32% seen once. This sequence originates from a female donor with breast cancer. Some clones in this sample may be carry-over from other donors' samples. V is TRBV20-1 and J is TRBJ1-1, with 7 bases fitting TRBD1. Material: axillary lymph node tissue. The CDR3 DNA follows: TGCAGTGCCAGCGGTGCCAGGGGGTTACCTGAAGCTTTCTTT. It encodes CSASGARGLPEAFF.